What follows are 5 T cell receptor beta chains derived from one specimen sequenced in a study of blood T cell repertoires in COVID-19. Assay: immunoSEQ multiplex PCR; the TCRdb copy retains only in-frame clones and omits some. In the table there are about 140,000 clones, around 73% of which are singletons. Sequenced material: peripheral blood. The receptors derive from a woman aged 45 to 65 with active or convalescent COVID-19.

The chain has TRBV19 and TRBJ1-1; 8 nucleotides align to TRBD1. The germline V gene has CDR1 LNHDA and CDR2 SQIVND (reference sequence). The V and J ends lost 1 base and 0 bases, in that order; junction bases with no gene match: 1. The CDR3 is made up of 15 amino acids. Here the CDR3 reads CASSIVGQVNTEAFF. DNA of the CDR3: TGTGCCAGTAGTATAGTGGGACAGGTGAACACTGAAGCTTTCTTT.

The chain joins TRBV3-1 (or the pseudogene TRBV3-2) to TRBJ1-1, with 7 bases identical to TRBD1. After removal of 3 bases from V and 6 bases from J, the junction contained 7 bases not matched to a gene. The CDR3 consists of 14 residues. The germline V gene encodes CDR1 LGHDT and CDR2 YNNKEL (reference sequence). CDR3 in DNA: TGTGCCAGCAGCCATAGACAGGGCAACGCTGAAGCTTTCTTT. Protein sequence: CASSHRQGNAEAFF.

The V call is TRBV20-1, the J call TRBJ2-7; a possible D gene is TRBD2 (6 bases). The V and J ends lost 6 bases and 2 bases respectively, with 17 bases between them. CDR3 length: 14 residues. CDR1 DFQATT and CDR2 SNEGSKA come from the germline V gene (reference sequence). CDR3 in amino acids: CSASWPSEPYEQYF. The CDR3 coding sequence is TGCAGTGCCAGTTGGCCTAGCGAGCCCTACGAGCAGTACTTC.

The chain is built from TRBV6-5 and TRBJ1-2, with D perhaps matching TRBD1 (6 bases). This CDR3 region has 13 residues. CDR1 and CDR2 from the germline V gene are MNHEY and SVGAGI. V gave up 7 bases and J gave up 8 bases, with 17 bases separating them. The CDR3 bases are TGTGCCAGCAATGGGGGGGGGCTCGGCGGCTACACCTTC. The encoded protein is CASNGGGLGGYTF.

The chain joins TRBV9 to TRBJ2-3, with TRBD2 matching 7 bases. The CDR3 runs to 16 residues. After removal of 0 bases from V and 3 bases from J, the junction contained 7 bases not matched to a gene. Looked up from germline, CDR1 is SGDLS and CDR2 is YYNGEE. The CDR3 DNA is TGTGCCAGCAGCGTAGTTGAGGGAGGGCCGACAGATACGCAGTATTTT. Translation: CASSVVEGGPTDTQYF.